This is a list of T cell receptor beta chains from one sample in a study of technical replicates of blood from four donors. Method: immunoSEQ multiplex PCR; TCRdb's copy keeps in-frame clones and lacks some. This sample has about 80,000 clones, with roughly 97% found just once. What was sequenced was T cells isolated from PBMCs. The receptors derive from a human donor in good health. The CDR3 runs from the conserved cysteine through the conserved F or W. Each record gives: D gene, clone size, J gene, V gene, CDR3 protein, CDR3 DNA. A D gene is named only where the DNA matches it firmly. Size is stated for part of the rows, as once, few or many counts, or as a class when the clone is expanded.

TRBD2 NA TRBJ2-2 TRBV7-3 CASSLISGRTGELFF TGTGCCAGCAGCTTAATTAGCGGGAGGACCGGGGAGCTGTTTTTT
TRBD2 NA TRBJ2-6 TRBV5-1 CASSPTSAAGANVLTF TGCGCCAGCAGCCCGACTAGCGCTGCTGGGGCCAACGTCCTGACTTTC
NA NA TRBJ2-7 TRBV6-6 CAAGNTQLYEQYF TGTGCCGCAGGAAACACGCAGCTCTACGAGCAGTACTTC
NA NA TRBJ2-1 TRBV5-1 CASSLLTTGDNEQFF TGCGCCAGCAGCTTATTAACGACAGGAGACAATGAGCAGTTCTTC
NA NA TRBJ2-5 TRBV11-3 CASSSLADQETQYF TGTGCCAGCAGCTCTCTAGCAGACCAAGAGACCCAGTACTTC
TRBD2 NA TRBJ2-3 TRBV27 CASSSGRLTDTQYF TGTGCCAGCAGTAGCGGGAGGCTGACAGATACGCAGTATTTT
NA NA TRBJ2-7 TRBV15 CATSRGSSGYEQYF TGTGCCACCAGCAGAGGGTCCTCAGGATACGAGCAGTACTTC
NA NA TRBJ2-5 TRBV19 CASSIDRVRETQYF TGTGCCAGTAGTATAGACAGGGTCCGAGAGACCCAGTACTTC
NA NA TRBJ2-1 TRBV7-3 CASSLTSYNEQFF TGTGCCAGCAGCTTGACTAGTTACAATGAGCAGTTCTTC
NA NA TRBJ2-7 TRBV30 CAWSGAEGLYEQYF TGTGCCTGGAGTGGAGCGGAGGGCCTGTACGAGCAGTACTTC
NA NA TRBJ1-5 TRBV11-2 CASSLEGASNQPQHF TGTGCCAGCAGCTTAGAGGGGGCCAGCAATCAGCCCCAGCATTTT
NA NA TRBJ2-5 TRBV29-1 CSVGDTSRSETQYF TGCAGCGTAGGGGACACCTCGAGGTCAGAGACCCAGTACTTC
TRBD1 NA TRBJ1-2 TRBV6-4 CASSDGQGASGYTF TGTGCCAGCAGTGACGGCCAGGGGGCGAGTGGCTACACCTTC
NA NA TRBJ1-2 TRBV27 CASSPDLLSGYTF TGTGCCAGCAGTCCTGATTTATTGAGCGGCTACACCTTC
TRBD1 NA TRBJ2-3 TRBV9 CASRTGGGDTDTQYF TGTGCCAGCAGAACAGGGGGAGGTGACACAGATACGCAGTATTTT
NA NA TRBJ2-2 TRBV7-3 CASSPLTKNTGELFF TGTGCCAGCAGCCCCTTGACTAAAAACACCGGGGAGCTGTTTTTT
NA NA TRBJ2-7 TRBV7-9 CASSRDYEQYF TGTGCCAGCAGCCGCGACTACGAGCAGTACTTC
TRBD1 NA TRBJ1-1 TRBV19 CASSRQGVNTEAFF TGTGCCAGTAGTAGGCAGGGGGTGAACACTGAAGCTTTCTTT
NA NA TRBJ2-7 TRBV7-9 CASSQRNDREAYEQYF TGTGCCAGCAGCCAACGCAACGACAGGGAGGCCTACGAGCAGTACTTC
NA NA TRBJ2-1 TRBV10-3 CAISGTSTSYNEQFF TGTGCCATCAGTGGGACTTCCACCTCCTACAATGAGCAGTTCTTC
NA NA TRBJ1-1 TRBV9 CASSVSPDTEAFF TGTGCCAGCAGCGTATCTCCGGACACTGAAGCTTTCTTT
NA NA TRBJ1-2 TRBV6-5 CAVRVTYGYTF TGTGCCGTTCGGGTAACCTATGGCTACACCTTC
TRBD2 NA TRBJ2-7 TRBV25-1 CASSDPGLAGGLREQYF TGTGCCAGCAGTGATCCGGGACTAGCGGGAGGGCTAAGAGAGCAGTACTTC
NA NA TRBJ2-2 TRBV27 CASSLPARHGELFF TGTGCCAGCAGTTTACCGGCTCGACACGGGGAGCTGTTTTTT
TRBD2 once TRBJ2-5 TRBV7-9 CASSLVVLAGDQETQYF TGTGCCAGCAGCTTAGTGGTTCTAGCGGGGGACCAAGAGACCCAGTACTTC
TRBD2 NA TRBJ2-1 TRBV5-4 CASSLPSGLNNEQFF TGTGCCAGCAGCCTACCTAGCGGACTAAACAATGAGCAGTTCTTC
NA once TRBJ1-5 TRBV7-3 CASSPQTGQPQHF TGTGCCAGCAGCCCCCAGACAGGTCAGCCCCAGCATTTT
TRBD2 NA TRBJ2-3 TRBV11-2 CASSLGLADLGDTQYF TGTGCCAGCAGCTTGGGACTAGCGGACCTCGGAGATACGCAGTATTTT
TRBD2 NA TRBJ2-1 TRBV13 CASSLRAGGFDEQFF TGTGCCAGCAGCTTAAGAGCGGGAGGGTTTGATGAGCAGTTCTTC
TRBD1 NA TRBJ2-7 TRBV7-9 CASSSGTGGEQYF TGTGCCAGCAGCTCCGGGACAGGGGGCGAGCAGTACTTC
TRBD1 NA TRBJ1-1 TRBV6-5 CASSQATGMAFF TGTGCCAGCAGTCAGGCGACAGGGATGGCTTTCTTT
TRBD1 NA TRBJ1-2 TRBV19 CASSTPDRGYGYTF TGTGCCAGTAGTACCCCGGACAGGGGCTATGGCTACACCTTC
NA NA TRBJ2-7 TRBV7-9 CASNYWGEGAYEQYF TGTGCCAGCAACTACTGGGGAGAGGGCGCCTACGAGCAGTACTTC
NA NA TRBJ2-3 TRBV19 CASRPGGTDTQYF TGTGCCAGTAGGCCCGGTGGCACAGATACGCAGTATTTT
NA NA TRBJ2-2 TRBV5-1 CASRSRELTGELFF TGCGCCAGCAGATCGCGGGAACTCACCGGGGAGCTGTTTTTT
NA NA TRBJ2-1 TRBV6-5 CASSKWLPYNEQFF TGTGCCAGCAGTAAGTGGCTTCCCTACAATGAGCAGTTCTTC
TRBD2 NA TRBJ2-7 TRBV7-7 CASSLRAGERYEQYF TGTGCTAGCAGCTTAAGGGCGGGAGAACGGTACGAGCAGTACTTC
NA NA TRBJ1-2 TRBV11-1 CASSLNGQNYGYTF TGTGCCAGCAGCTTAAATGGACAGAACTATGGCTACACCTTC
TRBD2 NA TRBJ2-3 TRBV5-1 CASSALAGGGSDTQYF TGCGCCAGCAGCGCGTTAGCGGGAGGCGGATCGGATACGCAGTATTTT
NA NA TRBJ1-3 TRBV10-3 CAISESTNLFNTIYF TGTGCCATCAGTGAGTCGACAAACTTATTTAACACCATATATTTT
NA NA TRBJ2-3 TRBV19 CASSSLERTDTQYF TGTGCCAGTAGTTCCTTGGAGCGCACAGATACGCAGTATTTT
NA NA TRBJ1-2 TRBV4-3 CASSQDRGVGYTF TGCGCCAGCAGCCAAGACAGGGGAGTTGGCTACACCTTC
NA NA TRBJ2-3 TRBV28 CASSSPSTDTQYF TGTGCCAGCAGTTCTCCCAGCACAGATACGCAGTATTTT
NA NA TRBJ1-5 TRBV30 CAWSGQGLSNQPQHF TGTGCCTGGAGTGGCCAGGGTTTAAGCAATCAGCCCCAGCATTTT